One TCR beta chain is described in this entry. This specimen comes from a study of blood T cell repertoires in COVID-19. Looking at the study overall: Donors in the United States, Italy and Spain gave samples during acute or convalescent COVID-19. T cells, B-cell-depleted T cells, or PBMCs supplied cDNA or gDNA.

Original data processing: Amplification with reference gene primers provided the estimates of nucleated cell counts. TCRdb's table, derived via immunoSEQ multiplex PCR, lists solely in-frame clones and lacks some. V and J calls and clone size are given by that table; D and trimming were obtained from the DNA. The data contain tens of thousands of clones, approximately 90% of them singletons. The source of this sequence is a man between 60 and 75 years old with active COVID-19. The sequenced sample was peripheral blood.

CDR3 residues: CASSPLGTGWETQYF. The CDR3 region has the DNA TGTGCCAGCAGCCCACTCGGGACAGGGTGGGAGACCCAGTACTTC. This chain connects TRBV9 to TRBJ2-5; 9 bases are a match to TRBD1. Germline values: CDR1 SGDLS, CDR2 YYNGEE. The CDR3 sequence is 15 residues long. V lost 4 bases to trimming and J lost 5 bases; unmatched junction nucleotides: 9.